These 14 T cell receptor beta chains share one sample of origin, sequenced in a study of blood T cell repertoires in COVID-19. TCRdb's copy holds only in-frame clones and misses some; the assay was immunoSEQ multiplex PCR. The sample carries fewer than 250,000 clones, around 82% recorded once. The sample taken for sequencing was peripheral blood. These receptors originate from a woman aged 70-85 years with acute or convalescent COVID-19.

The CDR3 spells CASTTIVGGDSFF. The CDR3 DNA follows: TGTGCCAGCACTACAATCGTCGGAGGGGATTCTTTCTTT. This chain links TRBV12-3 or TRBV12-4 with TRBJ1-1, with D possibly being TRBD1 (5 bases). Trimming took off 7 bases at V and 12 bases at J, with 21 bases between the two ends. This CDR3 contains 13 residues.

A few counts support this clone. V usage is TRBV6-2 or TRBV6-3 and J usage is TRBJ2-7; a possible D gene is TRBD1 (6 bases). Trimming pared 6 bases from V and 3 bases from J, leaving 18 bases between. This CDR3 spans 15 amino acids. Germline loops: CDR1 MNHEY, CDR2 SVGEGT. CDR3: CASRYDTGLDYEQYF. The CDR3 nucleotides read TGTGCCAGCAGATACGATACAGGGCTAGACTACGAGCAGTACTTC.

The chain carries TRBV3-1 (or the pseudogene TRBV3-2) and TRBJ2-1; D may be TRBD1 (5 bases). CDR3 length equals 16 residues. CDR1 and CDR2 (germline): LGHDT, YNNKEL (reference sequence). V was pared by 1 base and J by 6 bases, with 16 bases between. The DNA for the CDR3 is TGTGCCAGCAGCCAAGTTAGGGGTCGGCCTATCAATGAGCAGTTCTTC. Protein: CASSQVRGRPINEQFF.

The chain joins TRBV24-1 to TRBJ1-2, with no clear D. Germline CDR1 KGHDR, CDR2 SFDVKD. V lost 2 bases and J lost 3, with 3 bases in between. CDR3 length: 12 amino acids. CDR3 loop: CATSDSDYGYTF. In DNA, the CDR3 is TGTGCCACCAGTGATTCGGACTATGGCTACACCTTC.

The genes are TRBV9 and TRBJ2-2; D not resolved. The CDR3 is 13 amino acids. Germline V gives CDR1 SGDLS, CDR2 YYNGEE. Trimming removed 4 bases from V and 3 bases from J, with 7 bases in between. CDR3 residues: CASSLQYTGELFF. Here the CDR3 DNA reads TGTGCCAGCAGCTTACAGTACACCGGGGAGCTGTTTTTT.

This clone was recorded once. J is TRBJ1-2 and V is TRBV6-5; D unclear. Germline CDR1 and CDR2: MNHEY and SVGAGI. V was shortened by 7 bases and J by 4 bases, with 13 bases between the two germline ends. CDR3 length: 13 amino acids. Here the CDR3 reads CASKVNRGYGYTF. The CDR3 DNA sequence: TGTGCCAGCAAGGTAAACCGGGGCTATGGCTACACCTTC.

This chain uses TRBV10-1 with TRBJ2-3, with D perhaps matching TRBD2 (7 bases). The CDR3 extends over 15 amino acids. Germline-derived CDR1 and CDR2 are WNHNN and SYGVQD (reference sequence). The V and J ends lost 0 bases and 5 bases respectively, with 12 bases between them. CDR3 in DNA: TGCGCCAGCAGTGAGTCTGGGGGGGCGAAAGATACGCAGTATTTT. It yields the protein CASSESGGAKDTQYF.

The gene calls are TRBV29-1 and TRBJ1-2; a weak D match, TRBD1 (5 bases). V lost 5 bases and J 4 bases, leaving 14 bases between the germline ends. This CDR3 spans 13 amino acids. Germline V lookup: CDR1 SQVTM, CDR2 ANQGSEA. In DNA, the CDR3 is TGCAGCGTTTTAACAGGCTGGGGCTATGGCTACACCTTC. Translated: CSVLTGWGYGYTF.

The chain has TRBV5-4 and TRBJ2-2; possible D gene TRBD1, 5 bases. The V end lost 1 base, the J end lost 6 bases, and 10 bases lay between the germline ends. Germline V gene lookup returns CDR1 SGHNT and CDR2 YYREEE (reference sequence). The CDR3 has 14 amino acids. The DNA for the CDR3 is TGTGCCAGCAGCTTGCCCCAGGGATCCGGGGAGCTGTTTTTT. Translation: CASSLPQGSGELFF.

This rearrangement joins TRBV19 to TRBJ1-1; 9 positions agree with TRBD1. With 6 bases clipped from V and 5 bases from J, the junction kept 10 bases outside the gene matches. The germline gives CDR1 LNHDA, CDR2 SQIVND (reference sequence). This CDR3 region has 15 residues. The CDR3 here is CASSSGGQGGTEAFF. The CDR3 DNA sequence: TGTGCCAGTAGCTCTGGGGGACAGGGAGGGACTGAAGCTTTCTTT. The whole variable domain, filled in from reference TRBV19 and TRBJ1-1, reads DGGITQSPKYLFRKEGQNVTLSCEQNLNHDAMYWYRQDPGQGLRLIYYSQIVNDFQKGDIAEGYSVSREKKESFPLTVTSAQKNPTAFYLCASSSGGQGGTEAFFGQGTRLTVV.

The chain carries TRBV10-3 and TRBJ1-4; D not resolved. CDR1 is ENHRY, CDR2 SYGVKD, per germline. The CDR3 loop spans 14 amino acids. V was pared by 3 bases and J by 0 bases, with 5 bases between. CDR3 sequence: CAISDVATNEKLFF. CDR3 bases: TGTGCCATCAGTGACGTTGCAACTAATGAAAAACTGTTTTTT.

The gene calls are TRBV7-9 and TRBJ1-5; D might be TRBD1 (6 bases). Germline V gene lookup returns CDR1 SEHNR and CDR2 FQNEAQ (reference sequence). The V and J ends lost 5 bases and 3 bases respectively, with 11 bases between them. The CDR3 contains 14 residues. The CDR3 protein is CASSRGQFNQPQHF. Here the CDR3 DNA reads TGTGCCAGCAGCCGAGGACAGTTCAATCAGCCCCAGCATTTT.

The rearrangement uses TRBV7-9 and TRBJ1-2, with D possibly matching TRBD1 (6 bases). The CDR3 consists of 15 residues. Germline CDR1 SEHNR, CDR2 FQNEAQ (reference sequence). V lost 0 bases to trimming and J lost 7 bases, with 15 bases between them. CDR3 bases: TGTGCCAGCAGCTTAGCGGACAGCCGAGTCTTTGGCTACACCTTC. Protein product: CASSLADSRVFGYTF.

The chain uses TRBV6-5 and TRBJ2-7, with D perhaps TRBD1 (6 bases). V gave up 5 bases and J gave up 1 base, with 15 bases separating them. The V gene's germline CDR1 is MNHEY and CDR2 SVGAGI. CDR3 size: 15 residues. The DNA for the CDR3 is TGTGCCAGCAGTCTGACAGGAGCGGCTTCCTACGAGCAGTACTTC. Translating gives CASSLTGAASYEQYF.